A single sample gave rise to the 22 T cell receptor beta chains below, sequenced in a study of T cell responses to AZD1222 COVID-19 vaccine. Here immunoSEQ multiplex PCR was the method, and the copy in TCRdb shows in-frame clones only, minus some. The sample holds about 150,000 clones, roughly 90% seen once. This specimen was peripheral blood, taken 28 days after the second AZD1222 dose. The source is an adult who received the AZD1222 COVID-19 vaccine.

Only a few counts were recorded for this clone. The chain links TRBV19 to TRBJ2-7, with D perhaps matching TRBD2 (6 bases). Trimming took off 4 bases at V and 4 bases at J, with 14 bases between the two ends. Germline CDR1 and CDR2: LNHDA and SQIVND (reference sequence). CDR3 length equals 14 residues. Here the CDR3 reads CASSTKVGGYEQYF. The CDR3 nucleotides read TGTGCCAGTAGTACTAAGGTGGGAGGTTACGAGCAGTACTTC.

The V gene is TRBV28, the J gene TRBJ2-3, with TRBD2 identical over 12 bases. CDR3 length: 18 residues. Per germline, CDR1 MDHEN and CDR2 SYDVKM. With 5 bases clipped from V and 3 bases from J, the junction kept 12 bases outside the gene matches. The CDR3 sequence: CASSGLAGRRWITDTQYF. The CDR3 nucleotides read TGTGCCAGCAGTGGACTAGCGGGACGGAGGTGGATTACAGATACGCAGTATTTT.

Here the CDR3 reads CATSDSPPGQGELAKNIQYF. Written as DNA, the CDR3 is TGTGCCACCAGTGATTCTCCCCCGGGACAGGGGGAGCTAGCCAAAAACATTCAGTACTTC. The chain uses TRBV24-1 and TRBJ2-4, with 11 bases that match TRBD1. The CDR3 sequence is 20 residues long. The V and J ends lost 2 bases and 0 bases, in that order; junction bases with no gene match: 11. CDR1 and CDR2 (germline): KGHDR, SFDVKD.

The V call is TRBV7-9, the J call TRBJ2-7, with D tentatively TRBD1 (6 bases). The germline V gene encodes CDR1 SEHNR and CDR2 FQNEAQ (reference sequence). The CDR3 is 15 residues long. Between the trimmed V and J ends, which lost 0 bases and 4 bases, there was a span of 13 bases. In nucleotides, the CDR3 is TGTGCCAGCAGCTTAGCTGAGGGGACATCATACGAGCAGTACTTC. This gives the protein CASSLAEGTSYEQYF.

CDR3 coding DNA: TGCGCCAGCAGCTTGGCAGAGAGCTCCTACAATGAGCAGTTCTTC. This codes for CASSLAESSYNEQFF. J is TRBJ2-1 and V is TRBV5-1, with unresolved D. The CDR3 has 15 residues. V was clipped by 0 bases and J by 0 bases, with 7 bases between them. Germline CDR1 is SGHRS and CDR2 is YFSETQ.

The rearrangement joins TRBV7-9 to TRBJ1-4; D remains unclear. The CDR3 totals 16 residues. With 1 base removed from V and 2 bases from J, the gap between germline ends came to 11 bases. Germline V gene data show CDR1 as SEHNR and CDR2 as FQNEAQ (reference sequence). CDR3 nucleotide sequence: TGTGCCAGCAGCTTAGTCCCGTGGAGGACTAATGAAAAACTGTTTTTT. Translated, it gives CASSLVPWRTNEKLFF.

The rearrangement links TRBV27 to TRBJ2-1; 7 nucleotides line up with TRBD2. The germline V gene encodes CDR1 MNHEY and CDR2 SMNVEV (reference sequence). The CDR3 sequence is 15 residues long. The V gene end was trimmed by 4 bases and the J gene end by 4 bases; junction bases not matched to a gene: 7. The CDR3 DNA reads TGTGCCAGCAGTTCCGCTCTAGCGGAATACAATGAGCAGTTCTTC. It encodes CASSSALAEYNEQFF.

This rearrangement joins TRBV27 to TRBJ2-7; 10 bases map to TRBD1. The germline V gene encodes CDR1 MNHEY and CDR2 SMNVEV (reference sequence). This CDR3 has 16 residues. After removal of 5 bases from V and 3 bases from J, the junction contained 10 bases not matched to a gene. CDR3 DNA: TGTGCCAGCAGTCAAATAGTCGGGACAGGGGTCTACGAGCAGTACTTC. This sequence encodes CASSQIVGTGVYEQYF.

The genes are TRBV5-5 and TRBJ1-1; D is unclear. CDR3 length: 13 amino acids. With 0 bases removed from V and 4 bases from J, the gap between germline ends came to 7 bases. CDR1 and CDR2 (germline): SGHKS, YYEKEE (reference sequence). The CDR3: CASSLVQFTEAFF. The CDR3, as DNA: TGTGCCAGCAGCTTGGTTCAGTTCACTGAAGCTTTCTTT.

The rearrangement joins TRBV2 to TRBJ2-7, with D possibly TRBD1 on 5 matching bases. The CDR3 is 12 amino acids. The V gene's germline CDR1 is SNHLY and CDR2 FYNNEI. V was clipped by 8 bases and J by 2 bases, with 10 bases between them. CDR3 in DNA: TGTGCCAGCCGACGACAGCCCTACGAGCAGTACTTC. As protein: CASRRQPYEQYF.

The chain recombines TRBV30 with TRBJ2-7; D uncertain. The length of the CDR3 is 10 residues. V gave up 0 bases and J gave up 5 bases, with 2 bases separating them. Germline V gives CDR1 GTSNPN, CDR2 SVGIG (reference sequence). The CDR3 region has the DNA TGTGCCTGGAGTGTCCACGAGCAGTACTTC. Translated: CAWSVHEQYF. Supplemented by reference TRBV30 and TRBJ2-7, the full variable domain reads SQTIHQWPATLVQPVGSPLSLECTVEGTSNPNLYWYRQAAGRGLQLLFYSVGIGQISSEVPQNLSASRPQDRQFILSSKKLLLSDSGFYLCAWSVHEQYFGPGTRLTVT.

The DNA of the CDR3 is TGTGCCAGCAGGATGGACAAGTCTGGAAACACCATATATTTT. Translating gives CASRMDKSGNTIYF. The rearrangement links TRBV7-2 to TRBJ1-3; D might be TRBD1 (5 bases). The CDR3 runs 14 residues. The germline CDR1 and CDR2 sequences are SGHTA and FQGNSA. V was cut by 6 bases and J by 1 base, with 10 bases left in between.

The rearrangement joins TRBV29-1 to TRBJ2-7, with unresolved D. The germline CDR1 and CDR2 sequences are SQVTM and ANQGSEA. Trimming removed 6 bases at V and 0 bases at J, with 9 bases between. The CDR3 is 12 residues long. The CDR3 DNA reads TGCAGCGTGGCAGAAGGCTCCTACGAGCAGTACTTC. Its translation is CSVAEGSYEQYF.

The chain carries TRBV27 and TRBJ2-3; the D gene is possibly TRBD2 (6 bases). The CDR3 has 15 amino acids. Per the germline V gene, CDR1 is MNHEY and CDR2 is SMNVEV (reference sequence). V was clipped by 2 bases and J by 1 base, with 10 bases between them. The CDR3 nucleotides are TGTGCCAGCAGTTTACCTCCGGGGGGCACAGATACGCAGTATTTT. This codes for CASSLPPGGTDTQYF.

The rearrangement uses TRBV6-5 and TRBJ2-2; D not certain. Germline V gene data show CDR1 as MNHEY and CDR2 as SVGAGI. The V end lost 6 bases, the J end lost 1 base, and 12 bases lay between the germline ends. The CDR3 extends over 15 amino acids. The CDR3 sequence: CASRVHQLNTGELFF. The CDR3 DNA is TGTGCCAGCAGGGTACACCAGTTGAACACCGGGGAGCTGTTTTTT.

This rearrangement joins TRBV27 to TRBJ2-7; 8 bases align to TRBD1. The CDR3 spans 15 residues. Trimming removed 2 bases from V and 9 bases from J; junction bases left unmatched: 12. Germline V gives CDR1 MNHEY, CDR2 SMNVEV (reference sequence). CDR3 sequence: CASSLGTGLGVRQYF. CDR3 coding DNA: TGTGCCAGCAGTTTAGGGACAGGTCTAGGTGTTCGGCAGTACTTC.

V gene TRBV19 combines with J gene TRBJ1-1; possible D gene TRBD1, 5 bases. The V gene's germline CDR1 is LNHDA and CDR2 SQIVND (reference sequence). The CDR3 is 11 amino acids. With 9 bases removed from V and 5 bases from J, the gap between germline ends came to 10 bases. CDR3 sequence (DNA): TGTGCCAGCCGCCGACAGACTGAAGCTTTCTTT. This gives the protein CASRRQTEAFF.

In nucleotides, the CDR3 is TGTGCCAGCAGCTTAGGGGGGATGAACTACGAGCAGTACTTC. Translation: CASSLGGMNYEQYF. The V gene is TRBV7-2, the J gene TRBJ2-7, with D perhaps given as TRBD1 or TRBD2 (5 bases each). The CDR3 runs 14 residues. The V and J ends lost 1 base and 3 bases respectively, with 10 bases between them. Germline V gene lookup returns CDR1 SGHTA and CDR2 FQGNSA.

CDR3 DNA: TGTGCTAGTGGTTTCCGTTATAGCGGGTACGCCGGGGAGCTGTTTTTT. Translation: CASGFRYSGYAGELFF. This chain connects TRBV12-5 to TRBJ2-2, with 7 positions matching TRBD2. CDR1 LGHNT and CDR2 FRNRAP come from the germline V gene. CDR3 length: 16 residues. J gave up 6 bases and V 3 bases, and 10 bases lay outside the gene matches.

The genes are TRBV11-3 and TRBJ2-7; D perhaps matches TRBD2 (7 bases). This CDR3 region has 15 residues. The germline V gene encodes CDR1 SGHNT and CDR2 YENEEA. Between the trimmed V and J ends, which lost 4 bases and 3 bases, there was a span of 16 bases. CDR3 protein: CASSWSGGESYEQYF. The CDR3 coding sequence is TGTGCCAGCAGCTGGTCGGGGGGCGAGAGCTACGAGCAGTACTTC.

CDR3 DNA sequence: TGCGCCAGCAGCCAATATACGGGGGGGGGAGATACGCAGTATTTT. Amino acid sequence: CASSQYTGGGDTQYF. The rearrangement links TRBV4-1 to TRBJ2-3; 8 nucleotides align to TRBD2. After removal of 2 bases from V and 5 bases from J, the junction contained 6 bases not matched to a gene. The CDR3 contains 15 residues. Germline V lookup: CDR1 MGHRA, CDR2 YSYEKL.

J is TRBJ1-1 and V is TRBV5-1; 9 positions match TRBD1. V shed 4 bases, J shed 8 bases, and the junction held 3 bases outside the gene matches. Germline V gene data show CDR1 as SGHRS and CDR2 as YFSETQ. The CDR3 runs to 12 residues. DNA for the CDR3: TGCGCCAGCAGCGGGACAGGGTTGGAAGCTTTCTTT. Amino acid sequence: CASSGTGLEAFF.